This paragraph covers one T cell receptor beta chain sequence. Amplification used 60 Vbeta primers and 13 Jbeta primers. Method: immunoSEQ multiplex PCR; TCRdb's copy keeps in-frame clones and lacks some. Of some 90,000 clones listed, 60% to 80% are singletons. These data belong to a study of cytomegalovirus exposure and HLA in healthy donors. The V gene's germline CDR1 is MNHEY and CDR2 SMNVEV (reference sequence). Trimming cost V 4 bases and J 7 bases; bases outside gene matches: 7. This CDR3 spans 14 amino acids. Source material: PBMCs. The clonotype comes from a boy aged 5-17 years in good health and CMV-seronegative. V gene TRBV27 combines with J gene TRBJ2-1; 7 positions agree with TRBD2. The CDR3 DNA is TGTGCCAGCAGTTCGTGGGAGGGGAGGAATGAGCAGTTCTTC. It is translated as CASSSWEGRNEQFF.